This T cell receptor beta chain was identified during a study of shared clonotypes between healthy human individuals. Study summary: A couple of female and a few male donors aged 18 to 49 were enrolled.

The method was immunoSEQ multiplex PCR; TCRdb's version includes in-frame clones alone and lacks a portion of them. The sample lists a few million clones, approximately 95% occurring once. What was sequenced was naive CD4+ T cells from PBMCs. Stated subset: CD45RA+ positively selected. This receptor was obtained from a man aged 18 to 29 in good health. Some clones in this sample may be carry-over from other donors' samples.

The CDR3: CASSPGLTTDTQYF. The CDR3 DNA is TGTGCCAGTAGTCCGGGACTAACCACAGATACGCAGTATTTT. J is TRBJ2-3 and V is TRBV19; 7 bases fit TRBD2. The CDR3 extends over 14 amino acids. Germline assignment: CDR1 LNHDA and CDR2 SQIVND (reference sequence). J gave up 2 bases and V 5 bases, and 4 bases lay outside the gene matches.